The text below deals with one TCR beta chain. The data are from a study of T cells in Graves' hyperthyroidism and ophthalmopathy. After removal of 8 bases from V and 10 bases from J, the junction contained 16 bases not matched to a gene. The CDR3 totals 15 residues. Germline assignment: CDR1 LNHDA and CDR2 SQIVND (reference sequence). The source material, RNA transcripts, was used to amplify TCR beta CDR3 regions. First-round RT-PCR with HTBI primers amplified the TCR CDR3 region. Using its own MiXCR run on the multiplex PCR reads, TCRdb lists one record per CDR3 protein. This table holds some 490,000 distinct CDR3 sequences, 20% to 25% found once.

The V gene is TRBV19, the J gene TRBJ2-1, with 8 bases that match TRBD2. Sequencing was carried out using blood. This sequence was found in a woman in her 70s with Graves' ophthalmopathy. In DNA form, the CDR3 reads TGTGCCAGTCGCCAACTAGCGGACGACCGGGACGAGCAGTTCTTC. It specifies CASRQLADDRDEQFF.